This is a list of T cell receptor beta chains from one sample in a study of response to subunit inactivated influenza vaccine. Each CDR3 protein is one row after TCRdb ran MiXCR on the RT-PCR reads. The repertoire holds approximately 170,000 distinct CDR3 sequences, with around an eighth as singletons. This specimen was CD8+ T cells sorted from PBMCs, taken about 5 days after vaccination. The receptors come from a man aged 50-60 years who received an inactivated influenza vaccine. CDR3s include the opening cysteine and the closing phenylalanine or tryptophan. A D gene is named only where the DNA matches it firmly. Rows give clone size only sometimes, using once, few, many, or a class for an expanded clone.

D gene,clone size,J gene,V gene,CDR3 protein,CDR3 DNA
TRBD2,NA,TRBJ2-1,TRBV20-1,CSASWTSGGGIYYNEQFF,TGCAGTGCTAGCTGGACTAGCGGGGGGGGTATCTACTACAATGAGCAGTTCTTC
TRBD1,many,TRBJ1-1,TRBV12-3/TRBV12-4,CASSLGQVLSAFF,TGTGCCAGCAGCTTAGGACAGGTCCTGTCAGCTTTCTTT
TRBD1,few,TRBJ2-7,TRBV7-9,CASSSTTGSFEQYF,TGTGCCAGCAGCTCCACGACAGGGTCGTTCGAGCAGTACTTC
NA,NA,TRBJ2-7,TRBV12-1,CASSLRDRGGEQYF,TGTGCCAGCAGCCTTAGGGACAGGGGAGGCGAGCAGTACTTC
NA,NA,TRBJ2-7,TRBV7-2,CASSLRRVVAASSYEQYF,TGTGCCAGCAGCTTACGCCGGGTCGTGGCGGCGAGCTCCTACGAGCAGTACTTC
NA,few,TRBJ1-2,TRBV27,CASSLYFGALGYTF,TGTGCCAGCAGTTTATATTTCGGGGCTCTGGGCTACACCTTC
NA,few,TRBJ2-1,TRBV4-3,CASSQGDNEQFF,TGCGCCAGCAGCCAAGGCGACAATGAGCAGTTCTTC
TRBD2,few,TRBJ2-1,TRBV7-9,CASSLAGGPSAAEQFF,TGTGCCAGCAGCCTAGCGGGGGGGCCAAGCGCCGCTGAGCAGTTCTTC
TRBD1,few,TRBJ2-7,TRBV5-1,CASSADRAEQYF,TGCGCCAGCAGCGCGGACAGGGCCGAGCAGTACTTC
TRBD2,few,TRBJ2-2,TRBV4-3,CASSQDPREANTGELFF,TGCGCCAGCAGCCAAGATCCCCGGGAGGCGAACACCGGGGAGCTGTTTTTT
NA,few,TRBJ2-2,TRBV28,CASSRQVGELFF,TGTGCCAGCAGTCGTCAGGTCGGGGAGCTGTTTTTT
NA,few,TRBJ2-1,TRBV29-1,CSVSGLANSYYNEQFF,TGCAGCGTTTCTGGTTTGGCAAATTCCTACTACAATGAGCAGTTCTTC
NA,few,TRBJ2-5,TRBV6-5,CASSYLRLAEGTQYF,TGTGCCAGCAGTTACTTGCGGCTAGCTGAGGGGACCCAGTACTTC
TRBD2,NA,TRBJ2-7,TRBV28,CASRLGEGSYEQYF,TGTGCCAGCAGATTGGGGGAGGGCTCCTACGAGCAGTACTTC
TRBD2,few,TRBJ2-2,TRBV4-3,CASSQDTSGGAISGELFF,TGCGCCAGCAGCCAAGATACTAGCGGGGGGGCAATTAGCGGGGAGCTGTTTTTT
NA,NA,TRBJ2-3,TRBV2,CAINPPRGDTQYF,TGTGCCATCAACCCTCCCAGGGGTGATACGCAGTATTTT
NA,NA,TRBJ2-5,TRBV4-1,CASSPNGATVGETQYF,TGCGCCAGCAGCCCCAACGGAGCCACTGTTGGGGAGACCCAGTACTTC
NA,few,TRBJ2-3,TRBV10-1,CASSESSPGADTQYF,TGCGCCAGCAGTGAGTCCTCTCCTGGGGCAGATACGCAGTATTTT
TRBD1,few,TRBJ2-5,TRBV13,CASSLTGDVGRETQYF,TGTGCCAGCAGCTTGACAGGGGATGTGGGACGAGAGACCCAGTACTTC